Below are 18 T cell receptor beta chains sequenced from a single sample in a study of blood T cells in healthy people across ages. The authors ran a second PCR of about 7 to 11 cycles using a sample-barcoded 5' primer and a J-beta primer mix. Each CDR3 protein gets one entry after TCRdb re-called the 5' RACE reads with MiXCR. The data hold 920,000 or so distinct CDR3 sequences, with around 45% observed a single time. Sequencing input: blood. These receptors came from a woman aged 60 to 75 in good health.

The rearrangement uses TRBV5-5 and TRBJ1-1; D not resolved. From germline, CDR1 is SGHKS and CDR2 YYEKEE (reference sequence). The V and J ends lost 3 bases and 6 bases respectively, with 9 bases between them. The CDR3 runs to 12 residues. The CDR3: CASSSRHPEAFF. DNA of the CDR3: TGTGCCAGCAGCTCCCGACACCCTGAAGCTTTCTTT.

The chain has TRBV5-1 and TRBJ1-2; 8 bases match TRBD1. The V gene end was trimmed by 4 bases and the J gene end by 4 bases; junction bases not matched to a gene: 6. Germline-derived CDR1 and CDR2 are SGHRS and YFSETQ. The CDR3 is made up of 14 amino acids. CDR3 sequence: CASSHGQGGYGYTF. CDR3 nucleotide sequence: TGCGCCAGCAGCCATGGACAGGGCGGCTATGGCTACACCTTC.

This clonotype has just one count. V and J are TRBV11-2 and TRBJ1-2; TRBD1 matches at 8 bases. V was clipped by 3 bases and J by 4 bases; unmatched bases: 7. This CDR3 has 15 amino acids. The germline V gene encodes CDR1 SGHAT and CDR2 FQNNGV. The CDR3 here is CASSLASDRGYGYTF. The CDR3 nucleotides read TGTGCCAGCAGCTTGGCGAGTGACAGGGGCTATGGCTACACCTTC.

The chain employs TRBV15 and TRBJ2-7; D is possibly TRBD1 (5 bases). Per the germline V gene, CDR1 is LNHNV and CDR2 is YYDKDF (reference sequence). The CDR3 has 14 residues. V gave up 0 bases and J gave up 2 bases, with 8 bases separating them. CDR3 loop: CATSREPGTYEQYF. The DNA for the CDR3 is TGTGCCACCAGCAGAGAACCAGGGACCTACGAGCAGTACTTC.

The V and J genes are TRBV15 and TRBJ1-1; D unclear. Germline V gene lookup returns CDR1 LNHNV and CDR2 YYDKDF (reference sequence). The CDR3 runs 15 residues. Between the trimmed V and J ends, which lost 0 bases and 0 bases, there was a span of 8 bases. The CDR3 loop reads CATSREMEVNTEAFF. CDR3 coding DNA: TGTGCCACCAGCAGAGAAATGGAAGTGAACACTGAAGCTTTCTTT.

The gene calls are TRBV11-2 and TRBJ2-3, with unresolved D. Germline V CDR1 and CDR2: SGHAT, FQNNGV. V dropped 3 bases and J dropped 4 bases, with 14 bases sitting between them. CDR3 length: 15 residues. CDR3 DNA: TGTGCCAGCAGCTTCGGCGCGAATATCCCAGATACGCAGTATTTT. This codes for CASSFGANIPDTQYF. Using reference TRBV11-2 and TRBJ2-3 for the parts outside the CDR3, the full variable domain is EAGVAQSPRYKIIEKRQSVAFWCNPISGHATLYWYQQILGQGPKLLIQFQNNGVVDDSQLPKDRFSAERLKGVDSTLKIQPAKLEDSAVYLCASSFGANIPDTQYFGPGTRLTVL.

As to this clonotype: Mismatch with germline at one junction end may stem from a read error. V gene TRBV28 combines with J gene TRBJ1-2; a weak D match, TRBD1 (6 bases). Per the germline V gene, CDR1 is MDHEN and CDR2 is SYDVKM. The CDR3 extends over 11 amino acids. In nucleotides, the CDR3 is TGTGCCGGCAGGGGAGGTCAGAGCTACACCTTC. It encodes CAGRGGQSYTF.

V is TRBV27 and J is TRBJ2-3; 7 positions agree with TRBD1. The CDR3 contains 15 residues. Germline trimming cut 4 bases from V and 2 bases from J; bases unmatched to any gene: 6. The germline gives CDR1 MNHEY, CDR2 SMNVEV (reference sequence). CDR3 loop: CASSSRDRNTDTQYF. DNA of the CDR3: TGTGCCAGCAGTTCCAGGGACAGAAACACAGATACGCAGTATTTT.

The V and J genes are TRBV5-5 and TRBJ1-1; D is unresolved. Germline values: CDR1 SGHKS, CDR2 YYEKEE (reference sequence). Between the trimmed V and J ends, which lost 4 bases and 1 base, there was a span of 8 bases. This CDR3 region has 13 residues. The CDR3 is CASSAQSNTEAFF. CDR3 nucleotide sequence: TGTGCCAGCAGCGCTCAATCGAACACTGAAGCTTTCTTT.

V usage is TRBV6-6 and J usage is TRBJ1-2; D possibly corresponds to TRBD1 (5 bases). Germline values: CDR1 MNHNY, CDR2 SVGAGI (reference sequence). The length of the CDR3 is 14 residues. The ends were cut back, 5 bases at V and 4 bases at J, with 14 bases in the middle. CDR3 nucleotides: TGTGCCAGCAGTGGGGACCCCCGGACCTATGGCTACACCTTC. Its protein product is CASSGDPRTYGYTF.

CDR3 residues: CASSHRTHGTEAFF. CDR3 nucleotides: TGCGCCAGCAGCCACCGGACGCATGGGACTGAAGCTTTCTTT. The J gene is TRBJ1-1, the V gene TRBV4-3, with D unresolved. V lost 3 bases, J lost 5 bases, and 13 bases lay in between. The CDR3 runs to 14 residues. The germline V gene has CDR1 LGHNA and CDR2 YSLEER.

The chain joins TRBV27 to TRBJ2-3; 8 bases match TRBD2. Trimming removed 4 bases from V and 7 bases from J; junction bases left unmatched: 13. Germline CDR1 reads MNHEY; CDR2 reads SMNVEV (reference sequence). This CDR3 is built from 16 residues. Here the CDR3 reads CASSSPAREGRNTQYF. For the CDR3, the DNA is TGTGCCAGCAGTTCACCAGCACGGGAGGGGAGGAATACGCAGTATTTT.

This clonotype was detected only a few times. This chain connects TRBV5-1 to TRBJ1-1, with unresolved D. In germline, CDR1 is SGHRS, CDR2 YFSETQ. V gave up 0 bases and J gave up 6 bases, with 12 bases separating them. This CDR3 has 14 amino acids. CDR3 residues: CASSLEVKGAEAFF. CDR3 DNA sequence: TGCGCCAGCAGCTTGGAGGTTAAGGGCGCTGAAGCTTTCTTT.

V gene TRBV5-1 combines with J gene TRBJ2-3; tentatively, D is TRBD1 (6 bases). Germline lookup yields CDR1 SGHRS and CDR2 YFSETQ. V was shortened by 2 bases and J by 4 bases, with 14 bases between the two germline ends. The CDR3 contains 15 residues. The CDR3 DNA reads TGCGCCAGCAGCTTCGGGACACCTATCTCAGATACGCAGTATTTT. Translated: CASSFGTPISDTQYF.

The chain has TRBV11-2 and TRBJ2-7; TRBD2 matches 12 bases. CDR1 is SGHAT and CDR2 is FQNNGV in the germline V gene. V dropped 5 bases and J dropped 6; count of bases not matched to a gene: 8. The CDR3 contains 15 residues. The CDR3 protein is CASSPRLAGVAEQYF. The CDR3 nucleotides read TGTGCCAGCAGCCCAAGACTAGCGGGAGTTGCCGAGCAGTACTTC.

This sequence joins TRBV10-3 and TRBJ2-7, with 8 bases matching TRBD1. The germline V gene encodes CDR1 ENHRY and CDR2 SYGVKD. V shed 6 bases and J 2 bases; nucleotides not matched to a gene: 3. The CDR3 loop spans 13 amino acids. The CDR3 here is CAISAGQAYEQYF. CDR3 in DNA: TGTGCCATCAGCGCGGGACAGGCCTACGAGCAGTACTTC.

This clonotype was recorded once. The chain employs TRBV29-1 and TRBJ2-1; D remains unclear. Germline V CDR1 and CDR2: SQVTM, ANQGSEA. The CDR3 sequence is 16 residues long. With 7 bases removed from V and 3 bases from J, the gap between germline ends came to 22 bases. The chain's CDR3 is CSGWDLWRGSYNEQFF. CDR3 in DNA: TGCAGCGGGTGGGATCTATGGAGAGGAAGCTACAATGAGCAGTTCTTC.

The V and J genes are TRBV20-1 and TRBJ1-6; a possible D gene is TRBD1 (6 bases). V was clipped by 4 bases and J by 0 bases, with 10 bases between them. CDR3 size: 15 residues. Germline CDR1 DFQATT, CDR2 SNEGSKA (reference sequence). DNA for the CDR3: TGCAGTGCTACCGACAGGAGCTCCTATAATTCACCCCTCCACTTT. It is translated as CSATDRSSYNSPLHF.